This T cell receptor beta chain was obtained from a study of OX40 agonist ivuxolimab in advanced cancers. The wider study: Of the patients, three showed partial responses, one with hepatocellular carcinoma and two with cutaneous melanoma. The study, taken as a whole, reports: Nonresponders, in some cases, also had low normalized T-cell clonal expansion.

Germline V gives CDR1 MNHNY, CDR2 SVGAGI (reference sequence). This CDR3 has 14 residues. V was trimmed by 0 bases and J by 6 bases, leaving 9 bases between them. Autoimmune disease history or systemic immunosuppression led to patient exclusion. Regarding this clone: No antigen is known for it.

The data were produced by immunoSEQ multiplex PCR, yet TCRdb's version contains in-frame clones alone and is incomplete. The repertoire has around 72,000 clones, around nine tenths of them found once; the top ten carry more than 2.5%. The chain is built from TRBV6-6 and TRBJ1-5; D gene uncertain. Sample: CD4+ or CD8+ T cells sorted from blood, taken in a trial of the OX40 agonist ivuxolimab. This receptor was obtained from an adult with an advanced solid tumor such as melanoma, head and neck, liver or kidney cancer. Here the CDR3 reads CASSYSYTVQPQHF. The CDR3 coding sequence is TGTGCCAGCAGTTACTCCTATACGGTTCAGCCCCAGCATTTT.